This is a list of T cell receptor beta chains from one sample in a study of Ad26.COV2.S vaccination and SARS-CoV-2 variants. Clones were sequenced by immunoSEQ multiplex PCR, and TCRdb holds only the in-frame ones, with some missing. The sample has a few hundred thousand clones, roughly 90% seen once. The material was peripheral blood, obtained in a trial of Ad26.COV2.S vaccine versus placebo. These receptors came from a person between 18 and 60 years old who received the Ad26.COV2.S COVID-19 vaccine or a placebo. Both conserved end residues are part of each CDR3. A D gene is named only where the DNA matches it firmly. Only some rows state a clone size, as once, few, many or a class for expanded clones.

d_call	clone_size	v_call	j_call	cdr3_aa	cdr3_nt
TRBD2	-	TRBV28	TRBJ2-3	CASSYRTGRDTDTQYF	TGTGCCAGCAGTTATCGGACGGGGAGGGATACAGATACGCAGTATTTT
-	-	TRBV2	TRBJ1-5	CASRLRTSANQPQHF	TGTGCCAGCAGATTGAGGACGTCCGCTAATCAGCCCCAGCATTTT
-	once	TRBV14	TRBJ2-1	CASSLSYNEQFF	TGTGCCAGCAGCCTCTCCTACAATGAGCAGTTCTTC
TRBD1	many	TRBV2	TRBJ2-7	CASSETRGSYEGQYF	TGTGCCAGCAGTGAAACCAGGGGGTCTTACGAGGGGCAGTACTTC
-	once	TRBV20-1	TRBJ1-1	CSAGRLFEAFF	TGCAGTGCTGGACGGTTGTTTGAAGCTTTCTTT
-	-	TRBV3-1/TRBV3-2	TRBJ2-5	CASSIRGPDVETQYF	TGTGCCAGCAGCATAAGAGGCCCCGACGTGGAGACCCAGTACTTC
-	-	TRBV30	TRBJ1-2	CAWRLSGGGSYYGYTF	TGTGCCTGGAGGCTTAGCGGGGGGGGTTCCTACTATGGCTACACCTTC
-	-	TRBV2	TRBJ1-5	CASSERRGFTQPQHF	TGTGCCAGCAGTGAAAGGCGAGGGTTTACCCAGCCCCAGCATTTT
-	-	TRBV30	TRBJ1-1	CAWQPGRTNTEAFF	TGTGCCTGGCAACCAGGACGGACGAACACTGAAGCTTTCTTT
TRBD2	-	TRBV10-3	TRBJ2-2	CAIRKQLAGEDTGELFF	TGTGCCATCAGGAAACAGCTAGCGGGGGAGGACACCGGGGAGCTGTTTTTT
TRBD1	-	TRBV19	TRBJ1-1	CASSATGGNTEAFF	TGTGCCAGTAGTGCGACAGGGGGGAACACTGAAGCTTTCTTT
TRBD2	-	TRBV27	TRBJ2-7	CASSLSPGGRYEQYF	TGTGCCAGCAGTTTATCCCCGGGAGGTCGCTACGAGCAGTACTTC
-	-	TRBV19	TRBJ1-6	CASSMKGSGYNSPLHF	TGTGCCAGTAGTATGAAGGGATCGGGCTATAATTCACCCCTCCACTTT
-	-	TRBV11-2	TRBJ1-5	CASSLAGLNQPQHF	TGTGCCAGCAGCTTAGCCGGACTCAATCAGCCCCAGCATTTT
-	-	TRBV7-2	TRBJ2-7	CASSLAGAALEQYF	TGTGCCAGCAGCTTAGCGGGGGCAGCCCTCGAGCAGTACTTC
-	-	TRBV19	TRBJ2-2	CASLARTNTGELFF	TGTGCCAGCCTTGCCAGGACGAACACCGGGGAGCTGTTTTTT
TRBD1	-	TRBV5-1	TRBJ1-1	CASSLGRGRTEAFF	TGCGCCAGCAGCTTGGGGAGGGGGCGGACTGAAGCTTTCTTT
-	-	TRBV14	TRBJ1-2	CASSQGTYYGYTF	TGTGCCAGCAGCCAAGGGACCTACTATGGCTACACCTTC
-	-	TRBV5-4	TRBJ1-1	CASSFGGTEAFF	TGTGCCAGCAGCTTTGGGGGCACTGAAGCTTTCTTT
TRBD1	-	TRBV5-6	TRBJ1-4	CASSLARQGALF	TGTGCCAGCAGCTTGGCAAGACAGGGCGCACTATTT
-	-	TRBV29-1	TRBJ2-3	CSVEDRRVRTDTQYF	TGCAGCGTTGAAGATCGTAGGGTTCGCACAGATACGCAGTATTTT
-	once	TRBV1	TRBJ1-6	CTSSQEGTGGLSNSPLHF	TGCACCAGCAGCCAAGAAGGGACAGGGGGCTTATCTAATTCACCCCTCCACTTT
-	-	TRBV28	TRBJ1-2	CASWSVARPYGYTF	TGTGCCAGCTGGTCCGTAGCTCGCCCCTATGGCTACACCTTC
-	-	TRBV4-3	TRBJ1-2	CASSQDSGVRIYGYTF	TGCGCCAGCAGCCAAGATAGCGGGGTTCGTATATATGGCTACACCTTC
-	once	TRBV30	TRBJ2-7	CAWSSSYYEQYF	TGTGCCTGGAGTTCCTCTTACTACGAGCAGTACTTC
-	once	TRBV28	TRBJ2-6	CASSRRISGANVLTF	TGTGCCAGCAGTCGGAGGATCTCTGGGGCCAACGTCCTGACTTTC
-	-	TRBV20-1	TRBJ1-2	CSAPENYGYTF	TGCAGTGCCCCGGAGAACTATGGCTACACCTTC
-	-	TRBV6-5	TRBJ2-2	CASSYLTSRGGELFF	TGTGCCAGCAGTTACTTGACCAGCCGCGGCGGGGAGCTGTTTTTT
-	-	TRBV4-3	TRBJ1-6	CASSQEAGRVDSPLHF	TGCGCCAGCAGTCAAGAGGCGGGCAGGGTAGATTCACCCCTCCACTTT
TRBD1	-	TRBV10-3	TRBJ2-7	CAIRENRGDSYEQYF	TGTGCCATCAGGGAAAACAGGGGAGATTCCTACGAGCAGTACTTC
-	-	TRBV19	TRBJ2-3	CASSIVKTSTDTQYF	TGTGCCAGTAGTATAGTGAAGACTAGCACAGATACGCAGTATTTT
-	-	TRBV7-2	TRBJ2-4	CASSLVTGLAKNIQYF	TGTGCCAGCAGCTTAGTGACAGGTCTAGCCAAAAACATTCAGTACTTC
-	-	TRBV6-5	TRBJ2-7	CASSYSKGFYEQYF	TGTGCCAGCAGTTACTCTAAAGGGTTCTACGAGCAGTACTTC